The TCR beta chain described here comes from a study of post-analysis software for immune sequencing data. Overall study context: Some patients lacked subtype; others had relapsing-remitting, secondary progressive or progressive-relapsing disease.

As for this clonotype: What it recognizes is unknown.

Every TCR beta cDNA library bore unique molecular identifiers. Each batch of 1 to 10 million T cells produced some 450,000 cDNA molecules. TCRdb re-called the PCR reads with MiXCR, one entry per CDR3 protein. The repertoire has roughly 570,000 distinct CDR3 sequences, roughly 34% of them found once; the top ten carry 6%. Regarding the study as a whole: Among 4 or 5 TRBV segments more frequent in patients than controls were TRBV5-6, TRBV5-1 and TRBV20-1. Multiple sclerosis patients had significantly lower normalized Chao1 diversity than controls. Same-batch samples co-clustered strongly by F measure.

The CDR3 is made up of 13 amino acids. Germline-derived CDR1 and CDR2 are MNHNS and SASEGT. Trimming stripped 7 bases from V and 2 bases from J, with 11 bases between. This TCR was sampled from a girl under 18 with multiple sclerosis. The chain combines TRBV6-1 with TRBJ2-5; D possibly corresponds to TRBD2 (6 bases). Sequencing used blood. The CDR3 coding sequence is TGTGCCAGCATTGAGCGGGTTCAAGAGACCCAGTACTTC. This codes for CASIERVQETQYF.